These 21 T cell receptor beta chains were sequenced from one sample in a study of shared clonotypes between healthy human individuals. CD45RO-negative, CCR7-selected cells formed the naive CD8 fraction, which excluded terminally differentiated effector memory CD45RA+ cells. The table came from immunoSEQ multiplex PCR; TCRdb's copy has only in-frame clones and leaves some out. The repertoire has about 550,000 clones, just under 97% of them found once; the top ten carry 0.085% to 0.11%. The sample was naive CD8+ T cells sorted from blood. The source is a woman between 25 and 40 years old in good health.

V gene TRBV28 combines with J gene TRBJ2-3; 9 bases map to TRBD2. The CDR3 covers 16 residues. Germline CDR1 and CDR2: MDHEN and SYDVKM. With 3 bases clipped from V and 5 bases from J, the junction kept 9 bases outside the gene matches. The CDR3, as DNA: TGTGCCAGCAGTTTCGAGGCGGGAGGGCCTGTAGATACGCAGTATTTT. This sequence encodes CASSFEAGGPVDTQYF.

DNA for the CDR3: TGTGCCAGCAGCTTTCGTCGGGACACGGGGCAGGAGACCCAGTACTTC. The encoded protein is CASSFRRDTGQETQYF. The chain joins TRBV7-8 to TRBJ2-5; D perhaps matches TRBD1 (6 bases). Germline V gene data show CDR1 as SGHVS and CDR2 as FQNEAQ. The CDR3 contains 16 residues. Trimming removed 3 bases from V and 5 bases from J, with 19 bases in between.

In regard to this clone: Other nucleotide sequences in the sample specify the same CDR3. The chain is built from TRBV5-6 and TRBJ2-1; D remains unclear. CDR1 SGHDT and CDR2 YYEEEE come from the germline V gene. V lost 2 bases to trimming and J lost 5 bases, with 5 bases between them. This CDR3 is 12 amino acids long. Here the CDR3 reads CASSFGDNEQFF. The CDR3 DNA sequence: TGTGCCAGCAGCTTTGGCGACAATGAGCAGTTCTTC.

V is TRBV18 and J is TRBJ2-2; D ambiguous. V lost 2 bases and J lost 9, with 7 bases in between. CDR1 and CDR2 (germline): KGHSH, LQKENI. The length of the CDR3 is 12 residues. The CDR3, as DNA: TGTGCCAGCTCACCAAATTACCGGGAGCTGTTTTTT. This sequence encodes CASSPNYRELFF.

The gene calls are TRBV28 and TRBJ2-1; 7 nucleotides agree with TRBD2. The CDR3 sequence is 14 residues long. Germline V gene data show CDR1 as MDHEN and CDR2 as SYDVKM. V was pared by 3 bases and J by 8 bases, with 7 bases of the junction left unmatched. The CDR3 DNA reads TGTGCCAGCAGTTTGAGTGGGACTACCTATGAGCAGTTCTTC. It encodes CASSLSGTTYEQFF.

The gene calls are TRBV6-5 and TRBJ1-1, with TRBD1 as a possible D gene (6 bases). This CDR3 contains 12 residues. CDR1 is MNHEY and CDR2 is SVGAGI in the germline V gene. Trimming cost V 6 bases and J 7 bases, with 12 bases left between them. The CDR3 nucleotides read TGTGCCAGCAGAGCCGGGGGCAGTGAAGCTTTCTTT. This sequence encodes CASRAGGSEAFF.

The J gene is TRBJ2-7, the V gene TRBV15; D possibly uses TRBD1 or TRBD2 (6 bases each). V gave up 10 bases and J gave up 3 bases, with 16 bases separating them. There are 13 residues in the CDR3. Germline V gives CDR1 LNHNV, CDR2 YYDKDF (reference sequence). DNA for the CDR3: TGTGCCATCAAAGGGGGGATTGGCTACGAGCAGTACTTC. Amino acid sequence: CAIKGGIGYEQYF.

The chain uses TRBV4-1 and TRBJ2-2; D could derive from TRBD1 or TRBD2 (5 bases each). The CDR3 extends over 16 amino acids. The germline V gene has CDR1 MGHRA and CDR2 YSYEKL. With 2 bases removed from V and 1 base from J, the gap between germline ends came to 11 bases. CDR3 residues: CASSQRQGENTGELFF. CDR3 in DNA: TGCGCCAGCAGCCAAAGGCAGGGAGAGAACACCGGGGAGCTGTTTTTT.

The genes are TRBV6-1 and TRBJ2-1; D is uncertain. CDR1 and CDR2 (germline): MNHNS, SASEGT. This CDR3 is built from 11 residues. The V end lost 4 bases, the J end lost 8 bases, and 6 bases lay between the germline ends. CDR3 amino acids: CASSVFDEQFF. As DNA, the CDR3 is TGTGCCAGCAGTGTGTTTGATGAGCAGTTCTTC.

This clone was seen once. The CDR3 is CASSQDRLAGVTNEQFF. CDR3 coding DNA: TGCGCCAGCAGCCAAGATCGACTAGCGGGAGTCACCAATGAGCAGTTCTTC. This chain links TRBV4-1 with TRBJ2-1, with 12 nucleotides matching TRBD2. Trimming at V came to 0 bases and at J to 6 bases, leaving 6 bases not matched to a gene. CDR1 is MGHRA and CDR2 is YSYEKL in the germline V gene. This CDR3 comprises 17 residues.

The chain couples TRBV9 to TRBJ2-7; 7 bases match TRBD1. The CDR3 covers 14 residues. Germline CDR1 SGDLS, CDR2 YYNGEE. V lost 3 bases to trimming and J lost 3 bases; unmatched junction nucleotides: 6. In DNA, the CDR3 is TGTGCCAGCAGCGGCCGGGACAGATACTACGAGCAGTACTTC. Translated: CASSGRDRYYEQYF. Using reference TRBV9 and TRBJ2-7 for the parts outside the CDR3, the full variable domain is DSGVTQTPKHLITATGQRVTLRCSPRSGDLSVYWYQQSLDQGLQFLIQYYNGEERAKGNILERFSAQQFPDLHSELNLSSLELGDSALYFCASSGRDRYYEQYFGPGTRLTVT.

This clone was seen a single time. The rearrangement joins TRBV4-1 to TRBJ1-5; D unclear. Between the trimmed V and J ends, which lost 3 bases and 3 bases, there was a span of 12 bases. Germline CDR1 and CDR2: MGHRA and YSYEKL. CDR3 size: 15 residues. The CDR3 reads CASSQVRGNNQPQHF. The DNA for the CDR3 is TGCGCCAGCAGCCAGGTCCGGGGAAACAATCAGCCCCAGCATTTT.

The table lists this clone with a count of one. The chain carries TRBV28 and TRBJ2-7; 8 nucleotides align to TRBD1. This CDR3 region has 14 residues. V dropped 3 bases and J dropped 5; count of bases not matched to a gene: 6. Per the germline V gene, CDR1 is MDHEN and CDR2 is SYDVKM. CDR3 sequence (DNA): TGTGCCAGCAGTTTCCCAGGGGGCCGGAACGAGCAGTACTTC. Amino acid sequence: CASSFPGGRNEQYF. Supplemented by reference TRBV28 and TRBJ2-7, the full variable domain reads DVKVTQSSRYLVKRTGEKVFLECVQDMDHENMFWYRQDPGLGLRLIYFSYDVKMKEKGDIPEGYSVSREKKERFSLILESASTNQTSMYLCASSFPGGRNEQYFGPGTRLTVT.

The CDR3 loop is CASSGQWGGGSEKLFF. The DNA of the CDR3 is TGTGCCAGCTCGGGACAGTGGGGCGGAGGGAGTGAAAAACTGTTTTTT. The chain has TRBV19 and TRBJ1-4; 7 bases are a match to TRBD1. The CDR3 loop spans 16 amino acids. In germline, CDR1 is LNHDA, CDR2 SQIVND (reference sequence). Unmatched junction bases numbered 17, after V lost 9 bases and J lost 7 bases.

Concerning this clone: At one boundary the junction diverges from the germline segment, which might be a read error. This chain joins TRBV28 and TRBJ2-1; D is unresolved. The CDR3 is 16 residues long. From germline, CDR1 is MDHEN and CDR2 SYDVKM. CDR3 nucleotides: TGTGCCAGTAGTTTACTCCCGACTCCCTCCTACAATGAGCAGTTCTTC. It codes for CASSLLPTPSYNEQFF.

The CDR3 region is CASMGETYEQYF. DNA for the CDR3: TGTGCCAGCATGGGAGAAACCTACGAGCAGTACTTC. The chain uses TRBV28 and TRBJ2-7, with D perhaps matching TRBD2 (5 bases). Trimming took 7 bases from V and 2 from J, leaving 9 bases between them. The CDR3 is made up of 12 amino acids. Germline CDR1 and CDR2: MDHEN and SYDVKM. Looking up the rest from reference TRBV28 and TRBJ2-7 gives the full variable domain: DVKVTQSSRYLVKRTGEKVFLECVQDMDHENMFWYRQDPGLGLRLIYFSYDVKMKEKGDIPEGYSVSREKKERFSLILESASTNQTSMYLCASMGETYEQYFGPGTRLTVT.

The CDR3 here is CASSPEASGRAEAFF. The DNA of the CDR3 is TGTGCCAGCAGCCCGGAGGCGTCCGGAAGAGCGGAAGCTTTCTTT. This chain joins TRBV5-6 and TRBJ1-1, with D uncertain. Germline V gene sequence: CDR1 SGHDT, CDR2 YYEEEE. V was shortened by 4 bases and J by 8 bases, with 21 bases between the two germline ends. This CDR3 comprises 15 residues.

The rearrangement joins TRBV4-1 to TRBJ2-3; D unresolved. Germline V gene data show CDR1 as MGHRA and CDR2 as YSYEKL. Trimming pared 1 base from V and 4 bases from J, leaving 6 bases between. The CDR3 is made up of 13 amino acids. The CDR3 is CASSQAYSDTQYF. DNA of the CDR3: TGCGCCAGCAGCCAAGCCTATTCAGATACGCAGTATTTT.

The chain uses TRBV29-1 and TRBJ1-1; D call uncertain. In germline, CDR1 is SQVTM, CDR2 ANQGSEA. Trimming took 4 bases from V and 10 from J, leaving 7 bases between them. The CDR3 runs 9 residues. The CDR3 DNA reads as TGCAGCGTTGGGGCTGGAGCTTTCTTT. Amino acids: CSVGAGAFF.

The V gene is TRBV28, the J gene TRBJ1-1, with D maybe TRBD1 (5 bases). The ends were cut back, 3 bases at V and 1 base at J, with 12 bases in the middle. This CDR3 has 15 residues. Germline lookup yields CDR1 MDHEN and CDR2 SYDVKM. CDR3 amino acids: CASSFIQGANTEAFF. In nucleotides, the CDR3 is TGTGCCAGCAGTTTCATTCAGGGAGCGAACACTGAAGCTTTCTTT.

V is TRBV19 and J is TRBJ2-3; 7 nucleotides line up with TRBD1. V lost 5 bases to trimming and J lost 2 bases; unmatched junction nucleotides: 10. This CDR3 spans 16 amino acids. CDR1 is LNHDA and CDR2 is SQIVND in the germline V gene (reference sequence). CDR3 coding DNA: TGTGCCAGTAGTTGGTTTCACGGACAGGCCACAGATACGCAGTATTTT. Its protein is CASSWFHGQATDTQYF.